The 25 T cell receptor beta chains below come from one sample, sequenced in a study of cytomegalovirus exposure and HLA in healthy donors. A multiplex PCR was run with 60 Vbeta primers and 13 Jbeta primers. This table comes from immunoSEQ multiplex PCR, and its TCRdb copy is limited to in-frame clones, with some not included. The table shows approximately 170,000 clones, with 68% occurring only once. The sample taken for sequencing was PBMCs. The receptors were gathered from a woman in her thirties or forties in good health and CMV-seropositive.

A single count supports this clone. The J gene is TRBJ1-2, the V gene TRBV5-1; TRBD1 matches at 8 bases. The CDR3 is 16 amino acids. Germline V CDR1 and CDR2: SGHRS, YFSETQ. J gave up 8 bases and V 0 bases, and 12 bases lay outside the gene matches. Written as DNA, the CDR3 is TGCGCCAGCAGCTTGGACTTGGGGCAGGGGGCCGGGGGCTACACCTTC. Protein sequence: CASSLDLGQGAGGYTF. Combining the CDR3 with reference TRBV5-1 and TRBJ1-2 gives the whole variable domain KAGVTQTPRYLIKTRGQQVTLSCSPISGHRSVSWYQQTPGQGLQFLFEYFSETQRNKGNFPGRFSGRQFSNSRSEMNVSTLELGDSALYLCASSLDLGQGAGGYTFGSGTRLTVV.

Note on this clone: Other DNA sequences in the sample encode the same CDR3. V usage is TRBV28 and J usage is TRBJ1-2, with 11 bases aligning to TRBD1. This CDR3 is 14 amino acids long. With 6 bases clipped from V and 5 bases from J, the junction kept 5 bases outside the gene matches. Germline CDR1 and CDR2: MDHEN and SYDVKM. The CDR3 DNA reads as TGTGCCAGCAGCCCGGGACAGGGGGGGTATGGCTACACCTTC. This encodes CASSPGQGGYGYTF.

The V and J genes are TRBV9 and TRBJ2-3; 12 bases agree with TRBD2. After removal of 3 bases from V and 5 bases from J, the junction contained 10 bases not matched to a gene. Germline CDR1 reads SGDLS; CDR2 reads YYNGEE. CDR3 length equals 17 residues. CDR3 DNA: TGTGCCAGCAGCGGCTCACTAGCGGGGGGCCGAGGAGATACGCAGTATTTT. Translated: CASSGSLAGGRGDTQYF.

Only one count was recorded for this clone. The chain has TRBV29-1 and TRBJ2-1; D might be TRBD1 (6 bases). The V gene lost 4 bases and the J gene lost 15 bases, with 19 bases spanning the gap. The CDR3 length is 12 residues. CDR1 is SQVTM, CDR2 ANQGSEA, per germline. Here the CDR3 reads CSVVAGTHILFF. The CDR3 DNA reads TGCAGCGTTGTCGCCGGGACACACATTCTGTTCTTC.

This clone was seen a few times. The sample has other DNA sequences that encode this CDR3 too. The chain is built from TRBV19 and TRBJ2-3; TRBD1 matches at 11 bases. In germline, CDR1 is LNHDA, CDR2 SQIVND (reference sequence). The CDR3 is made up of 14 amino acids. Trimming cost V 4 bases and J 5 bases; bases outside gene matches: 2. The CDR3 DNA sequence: TGTGCCAGTAGTAGGACAGGGGGCGGAGATACGCAGTATTTT. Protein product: CASSRTGGGDTQYF.

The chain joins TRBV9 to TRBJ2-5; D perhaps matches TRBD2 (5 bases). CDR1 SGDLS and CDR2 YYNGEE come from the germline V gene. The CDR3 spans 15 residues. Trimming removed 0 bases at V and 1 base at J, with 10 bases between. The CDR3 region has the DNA TGTGCCAGCAGCGTAGGAGGGATACCCCAAGAGACCCAGTACTTC. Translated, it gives CASSVGGIPQETQYF.

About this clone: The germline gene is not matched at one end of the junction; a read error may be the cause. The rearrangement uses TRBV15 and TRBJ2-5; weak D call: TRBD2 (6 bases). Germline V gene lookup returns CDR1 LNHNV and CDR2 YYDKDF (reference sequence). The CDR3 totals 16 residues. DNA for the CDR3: TGTGCCACCAGCAGAGGGGATGTAGCGGACTACCGTACCGGGGACTTC. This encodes CATSRGDVADYRTGDF. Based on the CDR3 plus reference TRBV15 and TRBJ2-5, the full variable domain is DAMVIQNPRYQVTQFGKPVTLSCSQTLNHNVMYWYQQKSSQAPKLLFHYYDKDFNNEADTPDNFQSRRPNTSFCFLDIRSPGLGDTAMYLCATSRGDVADYRTGDFGPGTRLLVL.

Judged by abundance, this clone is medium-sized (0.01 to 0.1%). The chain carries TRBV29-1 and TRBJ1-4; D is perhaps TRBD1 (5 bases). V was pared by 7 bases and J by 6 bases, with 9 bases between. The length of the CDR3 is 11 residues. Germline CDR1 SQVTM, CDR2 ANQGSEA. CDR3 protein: CSGEQDEKLFF. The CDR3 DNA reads TGCAGCGGCGAACAGGATGAAAAACTGTTTTTT.

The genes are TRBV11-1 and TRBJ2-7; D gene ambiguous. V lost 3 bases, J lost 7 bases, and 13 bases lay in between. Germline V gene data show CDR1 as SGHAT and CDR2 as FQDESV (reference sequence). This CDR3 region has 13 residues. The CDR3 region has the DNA TGTGCCAGCAGCTTGGCGGAGCCGACGGAGCAGTACTTC. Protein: CASSLAEPTEQYF.

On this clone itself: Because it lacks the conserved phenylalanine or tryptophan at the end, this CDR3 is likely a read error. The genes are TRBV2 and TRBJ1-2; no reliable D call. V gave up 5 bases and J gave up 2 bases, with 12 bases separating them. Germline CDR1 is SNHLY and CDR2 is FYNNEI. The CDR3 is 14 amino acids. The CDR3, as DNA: TGTGCCAGCAGTTTAGACGTCCCGAACTATGGCTACACCTCC. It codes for CASSLDVPNYGYTS.

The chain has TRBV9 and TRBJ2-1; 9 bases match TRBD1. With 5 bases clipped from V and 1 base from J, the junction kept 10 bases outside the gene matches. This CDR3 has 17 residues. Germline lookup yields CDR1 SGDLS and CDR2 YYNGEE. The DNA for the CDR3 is TGTGCCAGCAGAGCAACAGGGGGCGGGGAGTCCTACAATGAGCAGTTCTTC. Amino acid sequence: CASRATGGGESYNEQFF. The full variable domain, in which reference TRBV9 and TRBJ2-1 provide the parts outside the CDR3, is DSGVTQTPKHLITATGQRVTLRCSPRSGDLSVYWYQQSLDQGLQFLIQYYNGEERAKGNILERFSAQQFPDLHSELNLSSLELGDSALYFCASRATGGGESYNEQFFGPGTRLTVL.

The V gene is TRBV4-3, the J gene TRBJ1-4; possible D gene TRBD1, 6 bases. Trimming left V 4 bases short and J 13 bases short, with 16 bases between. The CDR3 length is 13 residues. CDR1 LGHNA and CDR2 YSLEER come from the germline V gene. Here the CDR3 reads CASSRRFTGRLFF. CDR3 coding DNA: TGCGCCAGCAGCCGCCGGTTTACAGGGCGACTGTTTTTT.

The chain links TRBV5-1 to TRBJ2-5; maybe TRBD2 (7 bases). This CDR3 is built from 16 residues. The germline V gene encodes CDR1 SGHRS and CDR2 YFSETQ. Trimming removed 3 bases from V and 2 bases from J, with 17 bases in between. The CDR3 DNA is TGCGCCAGCAGCTCATACCCAGCGGGACAACAAGAGACCCAGTACTTC. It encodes CASSSYPAGQQETQYF. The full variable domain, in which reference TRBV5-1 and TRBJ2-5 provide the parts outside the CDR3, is KAGVTQTPRYLIKTRGQQVTLSCSPISGHRSVSWYQQTPGQGLQFLFEYFSETQRNKGNFPGRFSGRQFSNSRSEMNVSTLELGDSALYLCASSSYPAGQQETQYFGPGTRLLVL.

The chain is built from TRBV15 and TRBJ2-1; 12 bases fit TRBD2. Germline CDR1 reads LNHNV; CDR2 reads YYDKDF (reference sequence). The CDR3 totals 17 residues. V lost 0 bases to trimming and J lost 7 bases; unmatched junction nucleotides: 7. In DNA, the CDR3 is TGTGCCACCAGCAGAGAGCGGCTAGCGGGGGGGAAGAATGAGCAGTTCTTC. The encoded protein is CATSRERLAGGKNEQFF. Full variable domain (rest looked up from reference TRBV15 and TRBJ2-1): DAMVIQNPRYQVTQFGKPVTLSCSQTLNHNVMYWYQQKSSQAPKLLFHYYDKDFNNEADTPDNFQSRRPNTSFCFLDIRSPGLGDTAMYLCATSRERLAGGKNEQFFGPGTRLTVL.

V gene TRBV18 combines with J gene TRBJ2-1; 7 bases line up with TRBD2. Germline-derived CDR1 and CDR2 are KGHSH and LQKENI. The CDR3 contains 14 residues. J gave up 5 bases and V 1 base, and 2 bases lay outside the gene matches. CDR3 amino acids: CASSPRGGDNEQFF. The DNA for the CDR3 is TGTGCCAGCTCACCACGGGGGGGAGACAATGAGCAGTTCTTC.

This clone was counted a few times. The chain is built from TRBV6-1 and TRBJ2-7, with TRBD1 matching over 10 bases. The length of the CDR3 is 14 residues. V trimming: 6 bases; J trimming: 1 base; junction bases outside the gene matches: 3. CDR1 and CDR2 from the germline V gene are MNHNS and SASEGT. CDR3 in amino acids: CASRGTGVSYEQYF. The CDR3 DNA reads TGTGCCAGCAGAGGGACAGGGGTATCCTACGAGCAGTACTTC.

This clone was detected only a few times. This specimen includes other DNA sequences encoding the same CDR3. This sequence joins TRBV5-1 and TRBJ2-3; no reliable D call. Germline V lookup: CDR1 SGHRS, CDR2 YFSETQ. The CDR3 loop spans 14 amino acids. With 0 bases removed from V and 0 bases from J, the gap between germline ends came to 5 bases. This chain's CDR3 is CASSLDSSTDTQYF. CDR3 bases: TGCGCCAGCAGCTTGGACAGTAGCACAGATACGCAGTATTTT.

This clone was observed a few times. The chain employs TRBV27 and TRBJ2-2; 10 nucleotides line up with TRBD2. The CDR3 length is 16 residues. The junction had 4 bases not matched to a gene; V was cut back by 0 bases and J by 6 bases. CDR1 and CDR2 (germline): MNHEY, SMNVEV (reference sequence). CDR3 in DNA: TGTGCCAGCAGTTTATCTCCCAGCGGGGGGGCCGGGGAGCTGTTTTTT. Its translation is CASSLSPSGGAGELFF.

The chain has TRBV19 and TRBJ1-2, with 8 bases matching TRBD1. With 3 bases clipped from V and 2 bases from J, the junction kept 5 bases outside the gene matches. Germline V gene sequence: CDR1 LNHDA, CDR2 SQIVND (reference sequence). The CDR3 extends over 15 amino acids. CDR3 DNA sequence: TGTGCCAGTAGTATTTTGACAGGGGTAAACTATGGCTACACCTTC. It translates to CASSILTGVNYGYTF.

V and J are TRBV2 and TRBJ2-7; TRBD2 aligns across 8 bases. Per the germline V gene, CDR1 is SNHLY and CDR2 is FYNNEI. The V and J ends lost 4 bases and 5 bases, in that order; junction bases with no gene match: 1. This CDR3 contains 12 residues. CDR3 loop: CASSGREDEQYF. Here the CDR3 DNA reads TGTGCCAGCAGTGGGCGGGAGGACGAGCAGTACTTC.

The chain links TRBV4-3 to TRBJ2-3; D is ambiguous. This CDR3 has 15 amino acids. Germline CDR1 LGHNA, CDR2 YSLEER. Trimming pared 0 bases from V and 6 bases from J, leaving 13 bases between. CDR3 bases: TGCGCCAGCAGCCAAGACCATGAGGTCACGGATACGCAGTATTTT. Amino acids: CASSQDHEVTDTQYF.

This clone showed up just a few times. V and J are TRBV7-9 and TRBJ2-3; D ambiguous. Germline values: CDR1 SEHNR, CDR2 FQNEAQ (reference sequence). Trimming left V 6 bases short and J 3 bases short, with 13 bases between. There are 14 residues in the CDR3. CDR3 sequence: CASRGPQFTDTQYF. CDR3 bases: TGTGCCAGCAGGGGCCCTCAGTTTACAGATACGCAGTATTTT. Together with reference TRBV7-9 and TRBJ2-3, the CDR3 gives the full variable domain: DTGVSQNPRHKITKRGQNVTFRCDPISEHNRLYWYRQTLGQGPEFLTYFQNEAQLEKSRLLSDRFSAERPKGSFSTLEIQRTEQGDSAMYLCASRGPQFTDTQYFGPGTRLTVL.

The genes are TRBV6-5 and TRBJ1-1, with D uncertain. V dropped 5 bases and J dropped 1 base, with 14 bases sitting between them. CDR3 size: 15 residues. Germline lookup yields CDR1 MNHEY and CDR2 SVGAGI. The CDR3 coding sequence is TGTGCCAGCAGTCAAAACAGAGACCGGAACACTGAAGCTTTCTTT. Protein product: CASSQNRDRNTEAFF.

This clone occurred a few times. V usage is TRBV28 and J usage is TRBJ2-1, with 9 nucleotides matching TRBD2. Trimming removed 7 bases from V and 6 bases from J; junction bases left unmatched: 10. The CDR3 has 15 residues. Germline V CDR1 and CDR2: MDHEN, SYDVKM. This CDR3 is CASILPGLAPNEQFF. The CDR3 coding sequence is TGTGCCAGCATTCTACCGGGACTAGCCCCCAATGAGCAGTTCTTC.

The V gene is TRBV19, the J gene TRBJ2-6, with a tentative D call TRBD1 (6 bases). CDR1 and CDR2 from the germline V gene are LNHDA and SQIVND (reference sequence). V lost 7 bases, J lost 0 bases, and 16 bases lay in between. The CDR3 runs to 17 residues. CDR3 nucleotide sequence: TGTGCCAGTAACTCTCTAGGGGGAACCTCTGGGGCCAACGTCCTGACTTTC. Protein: CASNSLGGTSGANVLTF.